This entry is about one T cell receptor (beta chain). Its antigen is not identified. This entry comes from a study of OX40 agonist ivuxolimab in advanced cancers. Patients who had autoimmune disease history or got systemic immunosuppression were left out. Study-level findings and limits: Normalized T-cell clonal expansion was also low in a subset of nonresponders.

This CDR3 comprises 14 residues. Germline CDR1 and CDR2: SEHNR and FQNEAQ (reference sequence). J gave up 5 bases and V 5 bases, and 1 base lay outside the gene matches. Sequenced by immunoSEQ multiplex PCR; TCRdb stores in-frame clones only, minus some. Of about 53,000 clones in the sample, roughly 90% were seen once. The J gene is TRBJ2-1, the V gene TRBV7-9, with 12 bases lining up with TRBD2. The material sequenced was CD4+ or CD8+ T cells sorted from blood, taken in a trial of the OX40 agonist ivuxolimab. The receptor was isolated from an adult with an advanced solid tumor such as melanoma, head and neck, liver or kidney cancer. The CDR3 nucleotides are TGTGCCAGCAGCCGACTAGCGGGAGACAATGAGCAGTTCTTC. Its translation: CASSRLAGDNEQFF. Using reference TRBV7-9 and TRBJ2-1 for the parts outside the CDR3, the full variable domain is DTGVSQNPRHKITKRGQNVTFRCDPISEHNRLYWYRQTLGQGPEFLTYFQNEAQLEKSRLLSDRFSAERPKGSFSTLEIQRTEQGDSAMYLCASSRLAGDNEQFFGPGTRLTVL.